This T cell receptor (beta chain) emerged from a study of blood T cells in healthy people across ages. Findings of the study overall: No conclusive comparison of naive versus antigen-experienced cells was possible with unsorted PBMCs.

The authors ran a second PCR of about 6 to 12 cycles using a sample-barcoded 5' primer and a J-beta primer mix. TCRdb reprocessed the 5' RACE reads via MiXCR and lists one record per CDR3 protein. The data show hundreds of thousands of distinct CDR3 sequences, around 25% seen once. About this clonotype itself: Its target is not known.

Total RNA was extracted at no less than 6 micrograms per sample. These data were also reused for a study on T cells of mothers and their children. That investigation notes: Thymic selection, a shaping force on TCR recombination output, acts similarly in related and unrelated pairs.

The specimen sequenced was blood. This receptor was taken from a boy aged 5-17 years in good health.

CDR3 DNA sequence: TGCAGTGCTAGACTGACAGGGAACGAAAAACTGTTTTTT. Protein product: CSARLTGNEKLFF. The chain carries TRBV20-1 and TRBJ1-4; TRBD1 matches 7 bases. J gave up 8 bases and V 2 bases, and 5 bases lay outside the gene matches. This CDR3 spans 13 amino acids. Germline CDR1 DFQATT, CDR2 SNEGSKA (reference sequence).